Following are 23 T cell receptor beta chains from one sample sequenced in a study of T-cell reconstitution after alpha-beta-depleted transplantation in children. Molecular barcoding with unique molecular identifiers was used for the TCRbeta library. TCRdb reprocessed the PCR reads with MiXCR, giving one entry per CDR3 protein. The data show roughly 82,000 distinct CDR3 sequences, with roughly 15% seen just once and around 26% held by the top ten. The source material was PBMCs, mostly from graft donor cells, sampled 180 days after TCRalphabeta/CD19-depleted stem cell transplant. These receptor sequences come from a male patient aged 2 to 10 who had a stem cell transplant for acute lymphoblastic leukemia, so the T cells may come from the graft donor.

This CDR3 reads CASSFSAGEQYF. For the CDR3, the DNA is TGTGCCAGCAGCTTTAGCGCGGGCGAGCAGTACTTC. The chain links TRBV7-2 to TRBJ2-7; D perhaps matches TRBD2 (5 bases). The V end lost 3 bases, the J end lost 6 bases, and 9 bases lay between the germline ends. This CDR3 is built from 12 residues. Germline V gene data show CDR1 as SGHTA and CDR2 as FQGNSA.

This chain uses TRBV18 with TRBJ2-5; 8 bases are shared with TRBD1. CDR3 length equals 14 residues. The germline CDR1 and CDR2 sequences are KGHSH and LQKENI. Germline trimming cut 5 bases from V and 5 bases from J; bases unmatched to any gene: 7. This chain's CDR3 is CASSARQGSETQYF. CDR3 DNA: TGTGCCAGCTCAGCGAGACAGGGGAGCGAGACCCAGTACTTC.

Written as DNA, the CDR3 is TGCGCCAGCAGCTTGGAAGGAGGAAGAGGAGCGGAGACCCAGTACTTC. Protein sequence: CASSLEGGRGAETQYF. V gene TRBV5-1 combines with J gene TRBJ2-5, with a possible D match to TRBD2 (5 bases). The V gene's germline CDR1 is SGHRS and CDR2 YFSETQ. V gave up 0 bases and J gave up 5 bases, with 17 bases separating them. The CDR3 runs to 16 residues.

The rearrangement links TRBV29-1 to TRBJ2-3, with D tentatively TRBD1 or TRBD2 (6 bases each). CDR3 length: 15 amino acids. V dropped 8 bases and J dropped 0 bases, with 18 bases sitting between them. From germline, CDR1 is SQVTM and CDR2 ANQGSEA. CDR3 nucleotides: TGCAGCATCGAGAGGGGGGCCACTAGCACAGATACGCAGTATTTT. Translation: CSIERGATSTDTQYF.

This clonotype was counted a few times. V usage is TRBV18 and J usage is TRBJ2-5, with 11 bases matching TRBD2. CDR1 and CDR2 (germline): KGHSH, LQKENI. The CDR3 spans 16 residues. J gave up 7 bases and V 2 bases, and 9 bases lay outside the gene matches. The DNA for the CDR3 is TGTGCCAGCTCACCAAAACTAGCGGGAGTTAGCGGGACCCAGTACTTC. Translating gives CASSPKLAGVSGTQYF.

In its sample, this clonotype was seen a few times. The DNA of the CDR3 is TGTGCCAGCAGGGGTTACCGGGGAGAGACCCAGTACTTC. This codes for CASRGYRGETQYF. The V and J genes are TRBV12-3 or TRBV12-4 and TRBJ2-5; TRBD2 might be the D (5 bases). V was clipped by 6 bases and J by 4 bases, with 12 bases between them. The CDR3 runs 13 residues.

The rearrangement joins TRBV20-1 to TRBJ2-3; TRBD1 agrees at 10 bases. The V gene's germline CDR1 is DFQATT and CDR2 SNEGSKA (reference sequence). The CDR3 consists of 15 residues. Unmatched junction bases numbered 8, after V lost 5 bases and J lost 3 bases. The CDR3 bases are TGCAGTGCTGCCTCCGGGACAGGGGTAACAGATACGCAGTATTTT. It is translated as CSAASGTGVTDTQYF.

The chain recombines TRBV5-6 with TRBJ1-1, with TRBD1 as a possible D gene (6 bases). CDR3 length: 13 residues. The germline CDR1 and CDR2 sequences are SGHDT and YYEEEE. The V gene lost 4 bases and the J gene lost 11 bases, with 18 bases spanning the gap. This CDR3 reads CASSVGAVGRAFF. In DNA form, the CDR3 reads TGTGCCAGCAGCGTGGGGGCAGTCGGTCGGGCTTTCTTT.

The V gene is TRBV11-1, the J gene TRBJ2-5; 8 bases fit TRBD1. The CDR3 covers 14 residues. In germline, CDR1 is SGHAT, CDR2 FQDESV (reference sequence). J gave up 4 bases and V 4 bases, and 5 bases lay outside the gene matches. In nucleotides, the CDR3 is TGTGCCAGCAGCTCTAGGACAGGGACAGAGACCCAGTACTTC. Protein: CASSSRTGTETQYF.

There are a few counts of this clonotype. V is TRBV5-1 and J is TRBJ2-7; no clear D. The CDR3 spans 13 residues. The germline CDR1 and CDR2 sequences are SGHRS and YFSETQ. Trimming shortened V by 4 bases and J by 2 bases, and 10 bases separated the two germline ends. Here the CDR3 reads CASSPRVAYEQYF. CDR3 sequence (DNA): TGCGCCAGCAGCCCTAGGGTGGCCTACGAGCAGTACTTC.

Many counts were recorded for this clonotype. The genes are TRBV7-6 and TRBJ2-5; D is unclear. CDR1 and CDR2 from the germline V gene are SGHVS and FNYEAQ. Trimming pared 2 bases from V and 1 base from J, leaving 11 bases between. The CDR3 loop spans 15 amino acids. This chain's CDR3 is CASSLFGRIQETQYF. CDR3 bases: TGTGCCAGCAGCTTATTCGGACGGATCCAAGAGACCCAGTACTTC. The variable domain in full, completed from reference TRBV7-6 and TRBJ2-5, reads GAGVSQSPRYKVTKRGQDVALRCDPISGHVSLYWYRQALGQGPEFLTYFNYEAQQDKSGLPNDRFSAERPEGSISTLTIQRTEQRDSAMYRCASSLFGRIQETQYFGPGTRLLVL.

The chain couples TRBV11-2 to TRBJ1-2; perhaps TRBD1 as D (6 bases). The CDR3 has 15 residues. V lost 5 bases, J lost 2 bases, and 15 bases lay in between. Germline V lookup: CDR1 SGHAT, CDR2 FQNNGV. This chain's CDR3 is CASSLISTGNYGYTF. The CDR3 nucleotides are TGTGCCAGCAGCCTGATCTCGACAGGAAACTATGGCTACACCTTC.

This clonotype was recorded at least ten times. The V gene is TRBV5-1, the J gene TRBJ2-4; D gene unclear. This CDR3 region has 15 residues. Deletions cut 0 bases from V and 8 bases from J, with 15 bases between. Germline assignment: CDR1 SGHRS and CDR2 YFSETQ. The CDR3 bases are TGCGCCAGCAGCTTGGGGACCGCGGAGAAATACATTCAGTACTTC. It encodes CASSLGTAEKYIQYF.

The gene calls are TRBV4-3 and TRBJ2-5, with TRBD1 as a possible D gene (5 bases). The CDR3 totals 13 residues. Trimming took 3 bases from V and 5 from J, leaving 10 bases between them. Germline CDR1 is LGHNA and CDR2 is YSLEER. This chain's CDR3 is CASSQGPRETQYF. The CDR3 DNA reads as TGCGCCAGCAGCCAGGGGCCGCGGGAGACCCAGTACTTC.

This clonotype was seen a handful of times. V is TRBV28 and J is TRBJ1-1; D unresolved. V was clipped by 4 bases and J by 8 bases, with 11 bases between them. The V gene's germline CDR1 is MDHEN and CDR2 SYDVKM. The CDR3 runs to 12 residues. The CDR3 nucleotides read TGTGCCAGCAGTTCGGTCAGCCTAGAAGCTTTCTTT. Translating gives CASSSVSLEAFF.

A few counts support this clonotype. The V call is TRBV27, the J call TRBJ1-1; D not resolved. Germline V gene sequence: CDR1 MNHEY, CDR2 SMNVEV (reference sequence). V lost 8 bases and J 5 bases, leaving 9 bases between the germline ends. CDR3 size: 11 residues. This CDR3 is CASVRNTEAFF. The CDR3 DNA reads TGTGCCAGCGTGAGAAATACTGAAGCTTTCTTT.

This clonotype was picked up a small number of times. The chain couples TRBV6-1 to TRBJ2-7, with a weak D call TRBD1 (6 bases). Germline V gives CDR1 MNHNS, CDR2 SASEGT. This CDR3 region has 14 residues. Trimming took off 6 bases at V and 4 bases at J, with 16 bases between the two ends. The CDR3 DNA reads as TGTGCCAGCAGCCCTGACAGGAACCTTTACGAGCAGTACTTC. This codes for CASSPDRNLYEQYF.

V is TRBV5-5 and J is TRBJ1-2, with unresolved D. The ends were cut back, 1 base at V and 4 bases at J, with 11 bases in the middle. Germline loops: CDR1 SGHKS, CDR2 YYEKEE (reference sequence). The CDR3 is 14 residues long. The CDR3 nucleotides read TGTGCCAGCAGCTTGTCAGGCGGGCCCTATGGCTACACCTTC. Translated, it gives CASSLSGGPYGYTF. The full variable domain, completed using reference TRBV5-5 and TRBJ1-2, is DAGVTQSPTHLIKTRGQQVTLRCSPISGHKSVSWYQQVLGQGPQFIFQYYEKEERGRGNFPDRFSARQFPNYSSELNVNALLLGDSALYLCASSLSGGPYGYTFGSGTRLTVV.

The sample holds a few counts of this clonotype. The rearrangement uses TRBV7-2 and TRBJ2-3, with TRBD1 as a possible D gene (5 bases). The CDR3 is 17 residues long. The V end was cut by 2 bases, the J end by 1 base, with 16 bases between. The germline CDR1 and CDR2 sequences are SGHTA and FQGNSA. DNA for the CDR3: TGTGCCAGCAGCTTACGCCGCAACTTAGGGGGCACAGATACGCAGTATTTT. It encodes CASSLRRNLGGTDTQYF. Complete variable domain (other parts from reference TRBV7-2 and TRBJ2-3): GAGVSQSPSNKVTEKGKDVELRCDPISGHTALYWYRQSLGQGLEFLIYFQGNSAPDKSGLPSDRFSAERTGGSVSTLTIQRTQQEDSAVYLCASSLRRNLGGTDTQYFGPGTRLTVL.

CDR3 region: CASSLGEKGTDTQYF. The DNA of the CDR3 is TGTGCCAGCAGTTTAGGAGAAAAGGGCACAGATACGCAGTATTTT. The chain combines TRBV12-3 or TRBV12-4 with TRBJ2-3; D gene unclear. This CDR3 is 15 amino acids long. V lost 1 base and J 1 base, leaving 9 bases between the germline ends.

This clonotype was observed a few times. The rearrangement joins TRBV9 to TRBJ2-7, with 9 bases matching TRBD1. Germline CDR1 reads SGDLS; CDR2 reads YYNGEE. The CDR3 extends over 16 amino acids. V lost 0 bases, J lost 2 bases, and 6 bases stayed unmatched. CDR3 DNA: TGTGCCAGCAGCGTAGATGGGGGGACAGGGACCTACGAGCAGTACTTC. Its protein is CASSVDGGTGTYEQYF.

The table lists this clonotype with a few counts. The chain couples TRBV29-1 to TRBJ2-1; no clear D gene. Germline V gene lookup returns CDR1 SQVTM and CDR2 ANQGSEA. V was trimmed by 1 base and J by 4 bases, leaving 17 bases between them. This CDR3 comprises 16 residues. This CDR3 is CSVEGFWGSTYNEQFF. The CDR3 DNA reads as TGCAGCGTTGAAGGGTTTTGGGGTAGTACTTACAATGAGCAGTTCTTC.

This clonotype was seen only a few times. This chain joins TRBV5-1 and TRBJ1-6, with D unresolved. The CDR3 extends over 13 amino acids. Germline CDR1 and CDR2: SGHRS and YFSETQ. The germline V and J ends were trimmed by 0 bases and 14 bases, with 12 bases remaining between them. The CDR3 DNA follows: TGCGCCAGCAGCTTGGGGCGGCGGAAGGCCCTCCACTTT. It is translated as CASSLGRRKALHF.